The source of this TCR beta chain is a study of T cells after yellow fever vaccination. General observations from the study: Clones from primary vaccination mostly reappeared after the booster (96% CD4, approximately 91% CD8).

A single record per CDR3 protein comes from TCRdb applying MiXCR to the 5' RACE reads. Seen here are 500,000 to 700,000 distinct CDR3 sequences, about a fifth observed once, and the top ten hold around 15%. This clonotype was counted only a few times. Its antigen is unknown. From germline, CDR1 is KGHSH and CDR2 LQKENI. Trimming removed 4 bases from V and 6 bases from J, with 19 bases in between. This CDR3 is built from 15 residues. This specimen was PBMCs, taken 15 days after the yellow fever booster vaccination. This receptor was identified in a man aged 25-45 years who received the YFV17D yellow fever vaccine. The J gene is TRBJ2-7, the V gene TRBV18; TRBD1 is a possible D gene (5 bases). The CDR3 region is CASSLMVAGQSEQYF. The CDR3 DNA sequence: TGTGCCAGCTCACTCATGGTGGCAGGGCAAAGCGAGCAGTACTTC.